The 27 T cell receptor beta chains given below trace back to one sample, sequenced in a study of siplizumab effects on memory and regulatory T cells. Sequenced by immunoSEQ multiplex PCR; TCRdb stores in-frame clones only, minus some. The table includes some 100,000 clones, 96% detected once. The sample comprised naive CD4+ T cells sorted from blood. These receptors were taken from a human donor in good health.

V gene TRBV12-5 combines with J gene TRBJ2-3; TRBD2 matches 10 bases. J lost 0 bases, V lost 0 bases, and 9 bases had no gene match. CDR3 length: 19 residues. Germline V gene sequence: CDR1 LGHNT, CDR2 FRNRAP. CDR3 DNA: TGTGCTAGTGGTTTGGTCCAGCGGGGGGGTGATACTAGCACAGATACGCAGTATTTT. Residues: CASGLVQRGGDTSTDTQYF.

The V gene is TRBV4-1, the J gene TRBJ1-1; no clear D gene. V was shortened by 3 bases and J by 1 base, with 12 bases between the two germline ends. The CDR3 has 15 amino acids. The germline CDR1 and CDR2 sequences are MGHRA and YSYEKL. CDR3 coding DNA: TGCGCCAGCAGCCATACAAGGACGGAGAACACTGAAGCTTTCTTT. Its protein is CASSHTRTENTEAFF.

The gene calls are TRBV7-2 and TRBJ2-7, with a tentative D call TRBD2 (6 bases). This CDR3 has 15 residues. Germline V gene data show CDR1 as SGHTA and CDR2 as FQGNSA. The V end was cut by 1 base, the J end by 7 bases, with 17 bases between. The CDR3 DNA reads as TGTGCCAGCAGCTTAGGGGGCGGGGCCCCCCGAGAGCAGTACTTC. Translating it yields CASSLGGGAPREQYF.

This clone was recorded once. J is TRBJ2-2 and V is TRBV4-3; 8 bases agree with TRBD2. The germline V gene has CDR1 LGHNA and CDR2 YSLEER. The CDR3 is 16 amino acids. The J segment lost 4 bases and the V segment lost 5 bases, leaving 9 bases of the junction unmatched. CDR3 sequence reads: CASSSSSGGATGELFF. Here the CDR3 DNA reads TGCGCCAGCAGCTCCTCTTCCGGGGGGGCCACCGGGGAGCTGTTTTTT.

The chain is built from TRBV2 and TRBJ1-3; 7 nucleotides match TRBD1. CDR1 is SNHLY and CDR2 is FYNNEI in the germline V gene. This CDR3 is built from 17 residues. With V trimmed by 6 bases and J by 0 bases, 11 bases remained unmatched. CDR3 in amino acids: CASRLTTGPISGNTIYF. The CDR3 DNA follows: TGTGCCAGCAGACTCACGACAGGGCCTATCTCTGGAAACACCATATATTTT.

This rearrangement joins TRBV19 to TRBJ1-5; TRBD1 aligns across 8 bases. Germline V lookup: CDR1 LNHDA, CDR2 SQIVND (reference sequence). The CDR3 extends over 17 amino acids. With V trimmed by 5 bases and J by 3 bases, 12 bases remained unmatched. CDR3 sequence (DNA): TGTGCCAGTAGTCTTAGACAGGGGAGCTCCCTCAATCAGCCCCAGCATTTT. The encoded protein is CASSLRQGSSLNQPQHF.

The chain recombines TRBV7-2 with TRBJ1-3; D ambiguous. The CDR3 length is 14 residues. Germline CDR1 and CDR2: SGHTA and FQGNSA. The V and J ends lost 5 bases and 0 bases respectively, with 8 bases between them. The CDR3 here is CASSRQSSGNTIYF. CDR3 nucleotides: TGTGCCAGCAGCCGTCAGAGCTCTGGAAACACCATATATTTT.

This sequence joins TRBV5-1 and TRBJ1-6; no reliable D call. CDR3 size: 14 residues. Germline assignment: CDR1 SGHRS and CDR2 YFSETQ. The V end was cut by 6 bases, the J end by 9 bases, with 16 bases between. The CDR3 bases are TGCGCCAGCACCCCGGTGGCAGGTGGTTCACCCCTCCACTTT. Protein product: CASTPVAGGSPLHF.

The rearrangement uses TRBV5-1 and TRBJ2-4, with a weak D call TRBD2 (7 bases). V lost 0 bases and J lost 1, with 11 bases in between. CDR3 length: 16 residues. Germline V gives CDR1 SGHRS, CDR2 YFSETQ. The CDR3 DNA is TGCGCCAGCAGCTTGGAGGGGGGGCTTGCCAAAAACATTCAGTACTTC. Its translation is CASSLEGGLAKNIQYF.

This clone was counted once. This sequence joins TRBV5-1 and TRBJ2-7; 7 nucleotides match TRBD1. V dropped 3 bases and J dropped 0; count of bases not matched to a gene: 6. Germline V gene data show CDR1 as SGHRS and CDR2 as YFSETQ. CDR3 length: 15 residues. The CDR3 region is CASSSQGDSSYEQYF. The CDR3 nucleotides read TGCGCCAGCAGCTCTCAGGGGGATAGCTCCTACGAGCAGTACTTC.

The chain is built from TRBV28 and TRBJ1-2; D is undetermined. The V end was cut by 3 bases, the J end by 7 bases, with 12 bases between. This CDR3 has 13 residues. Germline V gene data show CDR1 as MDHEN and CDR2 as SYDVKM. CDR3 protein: CASSLTVDPGYTF. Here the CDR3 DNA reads TGTGCCAGCAGTTTGACCGTGGATCCTGGCTACACCTTC.

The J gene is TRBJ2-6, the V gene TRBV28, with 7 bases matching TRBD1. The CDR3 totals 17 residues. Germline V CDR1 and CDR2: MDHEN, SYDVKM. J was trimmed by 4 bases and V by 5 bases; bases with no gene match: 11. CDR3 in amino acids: CASSIRTGSGGANVLTF. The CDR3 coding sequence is TGTGCCAGCAGTATCAGGACAGGCAGCGGAGGGGCCAACGTCCTGACTTTC.

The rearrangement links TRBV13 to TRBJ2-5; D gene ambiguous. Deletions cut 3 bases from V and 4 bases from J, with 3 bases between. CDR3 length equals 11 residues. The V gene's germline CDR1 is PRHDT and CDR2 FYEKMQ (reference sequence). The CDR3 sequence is CASSLAETQYF. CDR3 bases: TGTGCCAGCAGCTTGGCAGAGACCCAGTACTTC. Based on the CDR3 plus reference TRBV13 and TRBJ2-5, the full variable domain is AAGVIQSPRHLIKEKRETATLKCYPIPRHDTVYWYQQGPGQDPQFLISFYEKMQSDKGSIPDRFSAQQFSDYHSELNMSSLELGDSALYFCASSLAETQYFGPGTRLLVL.

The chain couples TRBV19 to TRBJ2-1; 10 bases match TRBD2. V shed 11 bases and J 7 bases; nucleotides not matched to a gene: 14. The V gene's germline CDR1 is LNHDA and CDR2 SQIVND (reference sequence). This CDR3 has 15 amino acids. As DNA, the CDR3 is TGTGCCTCCAGCACAACTAGCGGGGCTGGGAATGAGCAGTTCTTC. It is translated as CASSTTSGAGNEQFF.

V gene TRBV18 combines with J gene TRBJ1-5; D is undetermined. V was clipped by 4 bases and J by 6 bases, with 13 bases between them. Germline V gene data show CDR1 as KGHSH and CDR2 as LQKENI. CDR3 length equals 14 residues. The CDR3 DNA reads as TGTGCCAGCTCACAGAGAAAGGGAAGTCAGCCCCAGCATTTT. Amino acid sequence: CASSQRKGSQPQHF.

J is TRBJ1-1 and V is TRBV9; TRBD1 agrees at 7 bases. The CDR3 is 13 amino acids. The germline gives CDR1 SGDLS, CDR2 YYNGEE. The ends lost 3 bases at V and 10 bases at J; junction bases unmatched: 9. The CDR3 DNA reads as TGTGCCAGCAGCGACCAACAGGGGAGTGGAGCTTTCTTT. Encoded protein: CASSDQQGSGAFF.

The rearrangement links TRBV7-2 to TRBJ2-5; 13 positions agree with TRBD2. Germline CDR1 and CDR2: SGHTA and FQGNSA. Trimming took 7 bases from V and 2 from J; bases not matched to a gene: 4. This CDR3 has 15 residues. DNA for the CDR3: TGTGCCAGCACTACTAGCGGGGGGGTTCAAGAGACCCAGTACTTC. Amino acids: CASTTSGGVQETQYF.

The CDR3 nucleotides read TGTGCCAGCAGTACCGATCGAACAAACATTCAGTACTTC. Protein product: CASSTDRTNIQYF. The rearrangement links TRBV2 to TRBJ2-4; no clear D. Germline lookup yields CDR1 SNHLY and CDR2 FYNNEI. The CDR3 extends over 13 amino acids. Trimming removed 5 bases at V and 6 bases at J, with 11 bases between.

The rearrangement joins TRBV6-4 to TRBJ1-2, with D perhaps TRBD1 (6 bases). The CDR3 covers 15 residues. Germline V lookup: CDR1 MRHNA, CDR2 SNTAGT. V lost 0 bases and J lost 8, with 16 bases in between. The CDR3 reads CASSDSAGAWGGYTF. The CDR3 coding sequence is TGTGCCAGCAGTGACTCGGCAGGGGCTTGGGGGGGCTACACCTTC.

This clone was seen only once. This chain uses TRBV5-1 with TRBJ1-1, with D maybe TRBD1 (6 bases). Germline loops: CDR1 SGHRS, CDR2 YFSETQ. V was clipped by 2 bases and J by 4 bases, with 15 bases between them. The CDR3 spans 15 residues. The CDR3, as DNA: TGCGCCAGCAGCTTTGACCCAGGGGTGGGCACTGAAGCTTTCTTT. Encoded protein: CASSFDPGVGTEAFF.

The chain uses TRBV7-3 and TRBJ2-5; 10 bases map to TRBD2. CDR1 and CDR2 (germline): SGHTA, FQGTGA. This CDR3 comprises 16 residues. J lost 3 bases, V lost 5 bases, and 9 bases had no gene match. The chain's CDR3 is CASSPHTSGVKETQYF. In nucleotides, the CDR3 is TGTGCCAGCAGCCCACACACTAGCGGGGTAAAAGAGACCCAGTACTTC.

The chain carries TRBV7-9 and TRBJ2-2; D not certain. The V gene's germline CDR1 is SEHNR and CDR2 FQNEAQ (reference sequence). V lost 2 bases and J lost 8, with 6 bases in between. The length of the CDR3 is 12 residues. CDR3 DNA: TGTGCCAGCAGCTTACCTGTTGGGGAGCTGTTTTTT. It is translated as CASSLPVGELFF. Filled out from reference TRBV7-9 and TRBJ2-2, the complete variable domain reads DTGVSQNPRHKITKRGQNVTFRCDPISEHNRLYWYRQTLGQGPEFLTYFQNEAQLEKSRLLSDRFSAERPKGSFSTLEIQRTEQGDSAMYLCASSLPVGELFFGEGSRLTVL.

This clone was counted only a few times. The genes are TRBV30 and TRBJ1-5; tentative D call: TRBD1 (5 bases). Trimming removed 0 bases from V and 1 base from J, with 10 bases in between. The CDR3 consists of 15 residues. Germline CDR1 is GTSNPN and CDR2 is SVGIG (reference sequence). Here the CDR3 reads CAWSVTGVSNQPQHF. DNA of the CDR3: TGTGCCTGGAGTGTAACGGGGGTAAGCAATCAGCCCCAGCATTTT.

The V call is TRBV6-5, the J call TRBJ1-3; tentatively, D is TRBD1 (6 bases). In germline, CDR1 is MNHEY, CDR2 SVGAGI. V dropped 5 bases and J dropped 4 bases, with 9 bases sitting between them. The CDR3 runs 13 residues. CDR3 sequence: CASSQGQGNTIYF. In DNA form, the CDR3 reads TGTGCCAGCAGTCAGGGACAAGGAAACACCATATATTTT.

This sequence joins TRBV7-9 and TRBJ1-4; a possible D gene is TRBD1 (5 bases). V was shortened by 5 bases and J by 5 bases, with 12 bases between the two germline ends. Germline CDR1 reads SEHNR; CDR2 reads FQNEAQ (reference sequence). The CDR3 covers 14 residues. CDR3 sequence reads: CASSRGGENEKLFF. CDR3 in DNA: TGTGCCAGCAGCCGGGGAGGGGAAAATGAAAAACTGTTTTTT.

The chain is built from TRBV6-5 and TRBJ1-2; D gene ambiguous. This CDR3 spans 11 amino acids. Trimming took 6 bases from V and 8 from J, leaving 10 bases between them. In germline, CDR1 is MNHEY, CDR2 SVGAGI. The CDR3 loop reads CASSGSGGYTF. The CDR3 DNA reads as TGTGCCAGCAGCGGATCTGGGGGCTACACCTTC.

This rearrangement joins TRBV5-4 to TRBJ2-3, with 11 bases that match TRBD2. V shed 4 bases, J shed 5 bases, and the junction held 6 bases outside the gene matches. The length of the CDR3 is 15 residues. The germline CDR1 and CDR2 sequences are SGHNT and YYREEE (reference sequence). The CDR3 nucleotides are TGTGCCAGCAGCCGGGGACTAGCGGCAGGAGATACGCAGTATTTT. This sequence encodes CASSRGLAAGDTQYF.